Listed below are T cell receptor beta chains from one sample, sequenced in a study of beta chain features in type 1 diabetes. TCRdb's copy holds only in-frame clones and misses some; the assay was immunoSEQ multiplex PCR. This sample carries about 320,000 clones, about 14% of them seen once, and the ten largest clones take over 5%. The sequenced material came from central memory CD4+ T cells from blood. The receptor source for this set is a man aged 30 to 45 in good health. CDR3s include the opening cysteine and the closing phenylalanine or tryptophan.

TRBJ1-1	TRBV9	CASSSDINTEAFF
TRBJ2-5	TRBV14	CASSHHSGGSEETQYF
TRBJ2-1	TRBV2	CASLKTGGRRYNEQFF
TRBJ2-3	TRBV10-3	CAISRQGKGGTDTQYF
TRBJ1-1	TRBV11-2	CASSLRQNTEAFF
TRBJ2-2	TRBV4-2	CASSQDLQNTGELFF
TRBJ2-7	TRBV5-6	CASSRPPGQGTYEQYF
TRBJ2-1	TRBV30	CAWSSGQGLDEQFF
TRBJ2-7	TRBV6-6	CASSGTGGTYEQYF
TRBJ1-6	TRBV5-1	CASSRNGEGASSPLHF
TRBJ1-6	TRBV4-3	CASSQDPPGSSSYNSPLHF